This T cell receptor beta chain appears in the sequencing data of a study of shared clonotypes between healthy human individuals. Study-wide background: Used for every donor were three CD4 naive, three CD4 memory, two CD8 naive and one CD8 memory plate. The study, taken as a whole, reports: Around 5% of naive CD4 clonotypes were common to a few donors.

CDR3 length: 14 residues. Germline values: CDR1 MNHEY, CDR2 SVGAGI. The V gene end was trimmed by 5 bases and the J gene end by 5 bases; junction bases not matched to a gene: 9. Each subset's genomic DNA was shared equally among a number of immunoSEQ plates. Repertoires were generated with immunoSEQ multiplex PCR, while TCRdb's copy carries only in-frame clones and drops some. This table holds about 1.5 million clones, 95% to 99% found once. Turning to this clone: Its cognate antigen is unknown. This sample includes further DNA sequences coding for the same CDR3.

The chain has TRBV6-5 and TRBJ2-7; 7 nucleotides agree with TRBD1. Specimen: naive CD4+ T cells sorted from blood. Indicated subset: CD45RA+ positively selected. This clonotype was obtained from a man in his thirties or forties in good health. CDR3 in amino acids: CASSLDRVRDEQYF. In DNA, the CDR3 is TGTGCCAGCAGTCTTGACAGGGTTCGCGACGAGCAGTACTTC.